A single TCR beta chain is shown here with its context. Its antigen is still unknown. These data come from a study of early T cells in non-severe SARS-CoV-2 infection. Across the study: Alpha and beta chains were unpaired, from unsorted whole-blood bulk RNA. Overall study findings and caveats: A preference for anti-spike CD8 responses marked VDJdb matching, which missed private and CD4 specificities.

Unique molecular identifiers (one per individual cDNA molecule) were attached. TCRdb re-derived calls from the 5' RACE reads in MiXCR, one entry per CDR3 protein. The sample holds approximately 74,000 distinct CDR3 sequences, roughly 13% seen once. The CDR3 has 17 amino acids. Looked up from germline, CDR1 is LGHNA and CDR2 is YNFKEQ. Trimming removed 1 base from V and 10 bases from J, with 23 bases in between. Sequenced input: whole blood. This sequence joins TRBV4-2 and TRBJ2-1, with D perhaps TRBD2 (6 bases). This clonotype was obtained from an adult who was a healthcare worker with PCR-confirmed SARS-CoV-2 infection or an uninfected control (not recorded which). The CDR3 coding sequence is TGTGCCAGCAGCCAAGCTCTCGCTGGAGGGGTAATGAAGGAGCAGTTCTTC. Its translation is CASSQALAGGVMKEQFF.